This is a list of T cell receptor beta chains from one sample in a study of blood T cell repertoires in COVID-19. Libraries were prepared by immunoSEQ multiplex PCR; TCRdb keeps only in-frame clonotypes and omits some of them. The repertoire includes about 190,000 clones, approximately 84% of them detected once, and roughly 3.2% sits in the top ten. The sequencing sample was made of PBMCs or T cells enriched from blood (not recorded which). These receptors originate from a woman aged 25-40 years who had recovered from COVID-19. The CDR3 runs from the conserved cysteine through the conserved F or W. A D gene is named only where the DNA matches it firmly. The size field is filled for only some rows; it gives once, few, many or a size class.

V gene	D gene	CDR3 length	clone size	J gene	CDR3 protein	CDR3 DNA
TRBV18	TRBD1	14	NA	TRBJ1-5	CASSPGQGFQPQHF	TGTGCCAGCTCCCCGGGACAGGGGTTTCAGCCCCAGCATTTT
TRBV3-1/TRBV3-2	NA	14	NA	TRBJ1-4	CASSQGGKYEKLFF	TGTGCCAGCAGCCAAGGGGGCAAGTATGAAAAACTGTTTTTT
TRBV30	TRBD1	12	NA	TRBJ2-7	CAARDSPYEQYF	TGTGCCGCCCGGGACAGTCCCTACGAGCAGTACTTC
TRBV15	NA	15	NA	TRBJ2-7	CATSRDSGGPYEQYF	TGTGCCACCAGCAGAGATAGTGGGGGCCCCTACGAGCAGTACTTC
TRBV24-1	NA	18	NA	TRBJ2-1	CATSDRTAVRSSYNEQFF	TGTGCCACCAGTGATCGGACAGCTGTTAGGAGCTCCTACAATGAGCAGTTCTTC
TRBV6-4	NA	15	NA	TRBJ2-1	CASSDSPGGRNEQFF	TGTGCCAGCAGTGACAGCCCAGGGGGGAGAAATGAGCAGTTCTTC
TRBV5-4	NA	15	NA	TRBJ2-1	CASSPPGPGGNEQFF	TGTGCCAGCAGCCCACCGGGACCAGGAGGGAATGAGCAGTTCTTC
TRBV9	TRBD2	16	few	TRBJ2-3	CASSGGGSRSTDTQYF	TGTGCCAGCAGCGGCGGGGGATCTCGGAGCACAGATACGCAGTATTTT
TRBV12-3/TRBV12-4	NA	13	NA	TRBJ2-1	CASTTTADNEQFF	TGTGCCAGCACTACGACAGCTGACAATGAGCAGTTCTTC
TRBV10-3	TRBD2	15	NA	TRBJ2-3	CAISESRLAGGLSYF	TGTGCCATCAGTGAGTCGAGACTAGCGGGGGGTCTTTCGTATTTT
TRBV21-1	NA	18	NA	TRBJ2-2	CASRETGGSRLNTGELFF	TGTGCCAGCAGGGAGACAGGGGGTTCCCGGTTAAACACCGGGGAGCTGTTTTTT
TRBV28	NA	12	NA	TRBJ1-1	CASSQGYTEAFF	TGTGCCAGCAGTCAGGGGTACACTGAAGCTTTCTTT
TRBV28	NA	14	few	TRBJ1-1	CASSPSRAHTEAFF	TGTGCCAGCAGCCCCTCTCGAGCACACACTGAAGCTTTCTTT
TRBV18	NA	13	NA	TRBJ1-2	CASSPGGTYGYTF	TGTGCCAGCTCACCAGGGGGCACCTATGGCTACACCTTC
TRBV27	NA	17	once	TRBJ1-5	CASSLWARHNSNQPQHF	TGTGCCAGCTCCCTCTGGGCCAGGCACAATAGCAATCAGCCCCAGCATTTT
TRBV5-1	NA	11	NA	TRBJ2-1	CASRKSGEQFF	TGCGCCAGCAGGAAAAGCGGTGAGCAGTTCTTC
TRBV5-6	TRBD1	14	NA	TRBJ1-5	CASSPGDRGQPQHF	TGTGCCAGCAGCCCGGGGGACAGGGGACAGCCCCAGCATTTT
TRBV20-1	TRBD2	13	NA	TRBJ2-7	CSASHLAAYEQYF	TGCAGTGCTAGTCACCTAGCGGCCTACGAGCAGTACTTC
TRBV9	TRBD2	14	NA	TRBJ2-7	CASSPYGREDEQYF	TGTGCCAGCAGCCCCTACGGCCGGGAGGACGAGCAGTACTTC
TRBV9	TRBD1	15	NA	TRBJ2-3	CASSLLGTGSDTQYF	TGTGCCAGCAGCCTACTTGGGACAGGGTCAGATACGCAGTATTTT
TRBV19	TRBD2	17	once	TRBJ2-1	CASSTRRTSGPYNEQFF	TGTGCCAGTAGTACCCGTCGGACTAGCGGACCCTACAATGAGCAGTTCTTC
TRBV19	NA	13	NA	TRBJ1-5	CASNFPGNQPQHF	TGTGCCAGTAATTTTCCGGGGAATCAGCCCCAGCATTTT
TRBV6-6	NA	13	NA	TRBJ2-1	CASSLDSINEQFF	TGTGCCAGCAGTTTGGACAGTATCAATGAGCAGTTCTTC
TRBV28	NA	14	NA	TRBJ1-5	CASSFEGSNQPQHF	TGTGCCAGCAGTTTCGAGGGTAGCAATCAGCCCCAGCATTTT